Listed below are T cell receptor beta chains from one sample, sequenced in a study of blood T cells in healthy people across ages. TCRdb passed the 5' RACE reads through MiXCR, listing each CDR3 protein once. The sample shows around 1,600,000 distinct CDR3 sequences, 35% to 45% of them seen only once. Source material: blood. These receptors came from a woman aged 18-29 years in good health. Both conserved end residues are part of each CDR3. The order of the fields is V gene, J gene, clone size, D gene, CDR3 DNA, CDR3 protein. The D gene is left open where the match is weak. The size entry is marked missing in some rows and otherwise reads once, few, many or a size class.

TRBV4-1	TRBJ1-2	-	-	TGCGCCAGCAGCCAAGGGCGAGGGCTCGGCTACACCTTC	CASSQGRGLGYTF
TRBV20-1	TRBJ2-7	-	-	TGCAGTGCAAACACCTTCAGGCGAAAGGGAGGCGAGCAGTACTTC	CSANTFRRKGGEQYF
TRBV20-1	TRBJ2-3	-	TRBD2	TGCAGTGCCGGGCGGGGGGGAAGCACAGATACGCAGTATTTT	CSAGRGGSTDTQYF
TRBV5-1	TRBJ2-7	-	-	TGCGCCAGCAGCCCCCAAGGACAGATCTCCTACAATGAGCAGTACTTC	CASSPQGQISYNEQYF
TRBV5-1	TRBJ1-2	-	-	TGCGCCAGCAGCTTGGGCCGTGGGACGGTTGGCTACACCTTC	CASSLGRGTVGYTF
TRBV25-1	TRBJ2-1	-	-	TGTGCCAGCAGGGGCCTCGCACTAGTGGGTGAGCAGTTCTTC	CASRGLALVGEQFF
TRBV20-1	TRBJ2-7	-	TRBD1	TGCAGTGCCGAACAGGGGACCAGCTCCTACGAGCAGTACTTC	CSAEQGTSSYEQYF
TRBV12-3/TRBV12-4	TRBJ1-5	-	-	TGTGCCAGCAGTTCAAGAGGCCATCAGCCCCAGCATTTT	CASSSRGHQPQHF
TRBV7-9	TRBJ2-1	-	TRBD2	TGTGCCAGCAGCCCCGGCTTGGGTAGCGGGGCTTACTCCTACAATGAGCAGTTCTTC	CASSPGLGSGAYSYNEQFF
TRBV29-1	TRBJ2-7	-	-	TGCAGCGCTGCGTGGGAGCAGTACTTC	CSAAWEQYF
TRBV6-5	TRBJ1-5	-	TRBD1	TGTGCCAGCAGGGCTGACAGGGGGAGCAATCAGCCCCAGCATTTT	CASRADRGSNQPQHF
TRBV7-9	TRBJ2-7	-	TRBD2	TGTGCCAGCAGCCCGGTCTTCTTGACTAGCGGGGGTTTCCACGAGCAGTACTTC	CASSPVFLTSGGFHEQYF
TRBV27	TRBJ1-1	few	TRBD1	TGTGCCAGCAGGGGACAGCTGGGGGTGGCTTTCTTT	CASRGQLGVAFF
TRBV28	TRBJ2-6	once	-	TGTGCCAGCACCCCCTGGGGGGACCGGGCCAACGTCCTGACTTTC	CASTPWGDRANVLTF
TRBV20-1	TRBJ2-7	once	-	TGCAGTGCTAGAGTGTTGGGAGACGAGCAGTACTTC	CSARVLGDEQYF
TRBV7-2	TRBJ1-4	-	-	TGTGCCAGCAGCTTAGCGCTATGGGCTAATGAAAAACTGTTTTTT	CASSLALWANEKLFF
TRBV5-1	TRBJ2-4	-	TRBD2	TGCGCCAGCAGCTTGATTGGGGGGGAAAACATTCAGTACTTC	CASSLIGGENIQYF
TRBV9	TRBJ2-5	-	TRBD1	TGTGCCAGCAGCGTAGAACCAGGGGGCGGTGAGACCCAGTACTTC	CASSVEPGGGETQYF
TRBV29-1	TRBJ2-1	many	-	TGCAGCGTTGAAGGGGCTAGCGTGTCCTACAATGAGCAGTTCTTC	CSVEGASVSYNEQFF
TRBV9	TRBJ2-2	-	-	TGTGCCAGCAGCGTAGTTAACAGGGCTTTGAACACCGGGGAGCTGTTTTTT	CASSVVNRALNTGELFF